Described below is a single T cell receptor beta chain sequence and its context. As yet, its antigen is unknown. Survey level was the resolution at which the v3.0 immunoSEQ assay ran. Generated by immunoSEQ multiplex PCR, the TCRdb table keeps only in-frame clones and is missing some. The sample lists about 23,000 clones, more than 65% seen once, with approximately 5% in the top ten. This entry belongs to a study of long-term antiretroviral therapy in people with HIV. Study-wide results and limits: An increase in diversity followed ART, yet levels stayed below transplant donor controls.

The CDR3 runs 15 residues. The V gene lost 4 bases and the J gene lost 0 bases, with 9 bases spanning the gap. Per germline, CDR1 LNHNV and CDR2 YYDKDF (reference sequence). The sequences come from unsorted PBMCs, collected 0.3 years after starting antiretroviral therapy. This receptor was obtained from a man between 45 and 60 years old with HIV. The rearrangement uses TRBV15 and TRBJ1-4, with unresolved D. The CDR3: CATSIQAATNEKLFF. In nucleotides, the CDR3 is TGTGCCACCAGCATCCAGGCCGCAACTAATGAAAAACTGTTTTTT.